This T cell receptor beta chain comes out of a study of blood T cell repertoires in COVID-19. Background on the study: T cells, B-cell-depleted T cells, or PBMCs provided the cDNA or gDNA that served as material.

Profiling relied on immunoSEQ multiplex PCR, and the TCRdb table lists in-frame clones only, not all of them. This table holds about 330,000 clones, roughly 84% found once. Cohort assignment relied on participant-reported clinical history. Recovery among Cohort 3 donors was established by two negative PCRs, clearance, or symptom resolution. The TCR originated in a woman in her 30s who had recovered from COVID-19. The sample consisted of PBMCs or T cells enriched from blood (not recorded which).

CDR3 amino acids: CATSRDREGGTDTQYF. The CDR3 DNA follows: TGTGCCACCAGCAGAGACAGGGAAGGTGGAACAGATACGCAGTATTTT. The chain has TRBV15 and TRBJ2-3, with D tentatively TRBD1 (5 bases). Germline values: CDR1 LNHNV, CDR2 YYDKDF (reference sequence). V was pared by 0 bases and J by 3 bases, with 13 bases between. The CDR3 spans 16 residues. The variable domain in full, with the rest retrieved from reference TRBV15 and TRBJ2-3, is DAMVIQNPRYQVTQFGKPVTLSCSQTLNHNVMYWYQQKSSQAPKLLFHYYDKDFNNEADTPDNFQSRRPNTSFCFLDIRSPGLGDTAMYLCATSRDREGGTDTQYFGPGTRLTVL.